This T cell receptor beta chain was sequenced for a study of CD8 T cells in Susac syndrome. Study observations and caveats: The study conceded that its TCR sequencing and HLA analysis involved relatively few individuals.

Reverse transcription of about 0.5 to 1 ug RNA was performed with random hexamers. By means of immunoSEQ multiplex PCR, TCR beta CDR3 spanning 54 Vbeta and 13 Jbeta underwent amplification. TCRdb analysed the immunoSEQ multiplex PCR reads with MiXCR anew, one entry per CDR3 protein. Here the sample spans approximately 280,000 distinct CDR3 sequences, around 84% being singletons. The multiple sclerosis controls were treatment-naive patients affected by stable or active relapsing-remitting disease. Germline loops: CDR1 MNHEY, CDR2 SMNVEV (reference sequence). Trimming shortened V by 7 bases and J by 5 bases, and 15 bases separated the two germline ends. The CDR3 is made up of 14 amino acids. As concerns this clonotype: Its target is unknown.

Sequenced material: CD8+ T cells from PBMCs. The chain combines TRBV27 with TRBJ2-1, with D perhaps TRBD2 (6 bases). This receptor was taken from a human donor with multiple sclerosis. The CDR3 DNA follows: TGTGCCAGCACCGTTGGAGGGGAGAACAATGAGCAGTTCTTC. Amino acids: CASTVGGENNEQFF.